Following are 19 T cell receptor beta chains from one sample sequenced in a study of T-cell memory formation after mild COVID-19. TCRdb processed the 5' RACE reads anew with MiXCR; each CDR3 protein has one entry. The sample includes around 430,000 distinct CDR3 sequences, more than 15% of them seen just once. The sequencing input was PBMCs or a T cell subset sorted from them (not recorded which). All receptors come from a young man who had mild COVID-19 (a few samples of this study predate the infection). Cell type and time point are not known.

In its sample, this clonotype was seen once. V is TRBV12-3 or TRBV12-4 and J is TRBJ2-1; possibly TRBD1 for D (6 bases). Trimming removed 6 bases from V and 12 bases from J, with 24 bases in between. The CDR3 loop spans 15 amino acids. The CDR3 region is CASSSGTTTPSTQFF. The DNA for the CDR3 is TGTGCCAGCAGCTCCGGGACAACCACACCTAGTACGCAGTTCTTC.

The rearrangement joins TRBV7-3 to TRBJ2-5, with TRBD2 matching over 9 bases. CDR3 length: 14 residues. Trimming at V came to 4 bases and at J to 5 bases, leaving 5 bases not matched to a gene. Looked up from germline, CDR1 is SGHTA and CDR2 is FQGTGA. The CDR3 DNA follows: TGTGCCAGCAGCTCTAGCGGGGATTGGGAGACCCAGTACTTC. Its protein product is CASSSSGDWETQYF. The full variable domain, rest sourced from reference TRBV7-3 and TRBJ2-5, is GAGVSQTPSNKVTEKGKYVELRCDPISGHTALYWYRQSLGQGPEFLIYFQGTGAADDSGLPNDRFFAVRPEGSVSTLKIQRTERGDSAVYLCASSSSGDWETQYFGPGTRLLVL.

This clonotype was seen more than once but under ten times. The chain has TRBV7-9 and TRBJ2-7, with D unclear. Trimming stripped 1 base from V and 3 bases from J, with 7 bases between. Germline V lookup: CDR1 SEHNR, CDR2 FQNEAQ (reference sequence). There are 13 residues in the CDR3. The CDR3 spells CASSLDARYEQYV. CDR3 DNA: TGTGCCAGCAGCTTAGACGCGCGCTACGAGCAGTACGTC.

This clonotype occurred a few times. V gene TRBV20-1 combines with J gene TRBJ1-6, with D possibly TRBD1 on 6 matching bases. CDR3 length equals 14 residues. In germline, CDR1 is DFQATT, CDR2 SNEGSKA (reference sequence). The V and J ends lost 6 bases and 4 bases respectively, with 13 bases between them. In DNA, the CDR3 is TGCAGTGCCGTAAGGGACATATATAATTCACCCCTCCACTTT. Its protein is CSAVRDIYNSPLHF.

This clonotype was seen a few times. The chain combines TRBV6-2 or TRBV6-3 with TRBJ2-2; D remains unclear. CDR3 length equals 14 residues. Germline CDR1 reads MNHEY; CDR2 reads SVGEGT. V was shortened by 6 bases and J by 0 bases, with 8 bases between the two germline ends. CDR3: CASSLYANTGELFF. CDR3 DNA: TGTGCCAGCAGCTTGTACGCGAACACCGGGGAGCTGTTTTTT.

This clonotype was counted only a few times. The J gene is TRBJ1-1, the V gene TRBV18; D remains ambiguous. The V gene's germline CDR1 is KGHSH and CDR2 LQKENI. V was pared by 0 bases and J by 5 bases, with 16 bases between. CDR3 size: 16 residues. For the CDR3, the DNA is TGTGCCAGCTCACCACCGCAGCGCGGCCCCCGGACTGAAGCTTTCTTT. Amino acids: CASSPPQRGPRTEAFF.

This clonotype was counted between two and nine times. The chain is built from TRBV5-4 and TRBJ2-3; D not resolved. Germline CDR1 is SGHNT and CDR2 is YYREEE (reference sequence). The CDR3 length is 13 residues. Trimming left V 0 bases short and J 5 bases short, with 7 bases between. Here the CDR3 reads CASSLVPEDTQYF. CDR3 in DNA: TGTGCCAGCAGCTTGGTTCCCGAAGATACGCAGTATTTT. Together with reference TRBV5-4 and TRBJ2-3, the CDR3 gives the full variable domain: ETGVTQSPTHLIKTRGQQVTLRCSSQSGHNTVSWYQQALGQGPQFIFQYYREEENGRGNFPPRFSGLQFPNYSSELNVNALELDDSALYLCASSLVPEDTQYFGPGTRLTVL.

This clonotype was seen more than once but under ten times. The gene calls are TRBV15 and TRBJ2-1; perhaps D is TRBD1 or TRBD2 (7 bases each). CDR1 and CDR2 (germline): LNHNV, YYDKDF (reference sequence). V was trimmed by 3 bases and J by 3 bases, leaving 12 bases between them. CDR3 length: 15 amino acids. For the CDR3, the DNA is TGTGCCACCAGCAGCCAGGGGGGGATCTACAATGAGCAGTTCTTC. It yields the protein CATSSQGGIYNEQFF.

This clonotype was recorded a few times. The rearrangement links TRBV6-1 to TRBJ1-6, with D possibly being TRBD1 (5 bases). The CDR3 contains 12 residues. The germline CDR1 and CDR2 sequences are MNHNS and SASEGT. Trimming took off 6 bases at V and 14 bases at J, with 14 bases between the two ends. CDR3 DNA sequence: TGTGCCAGCAGCGTCCCAGGGCTCACCCTCCACTTT. Amino acids: CASSVPGLTLHF.

This clonotype was seen more than once but under ten times. The CDR3 region has the DNA TGTGCCAGCAGCCCCTCCCCAGCGGGGGGGCAAGGCAATGAGCAGTTCTTC. It encodes CASSPSPAGGQGNEQFF. This rearrangement joins TRBV7-8 to TRBJ2-1; 10 nucleotides align to TRBD2. CDR1 is SGHVS and CDR2 is FQNEAQ in the germline V gene. The CDR3 is made up of 17 amino acids. The J segment lost 6 bases and the V segment lost 5 bases, leaving 13 bases of the junction unmatched.

This clonotype was counted a few times. The chain combines TRBV3-1 with TRBJ1-2, with D perhaps TRBD1 (6 bases). The CDR3 runs to 15 residues. Between the trimmed V and J ends, which lost 3 bases and 7 bases, there was a span of 18 bases. Per germline, CDR1 LGHDT and CDR2 YNNKEL (reference sequence). The CDR3 DNA is TGTGCCAGCAGCCAGTCGGAACAACAGGGAAGTGGCTACACCTTC. Translation: CASSQSEQQGSGYTF.

The J gene is TRBJ1-1, the V gene TRBV7-6, with D tentatively TRBD1 (5 bases). Germline V gene lookup returns CDR1 SGHVS and CDR2 FNYEAQ. Trimming shortened V by 5 bases and J by 7 bases, and 8 bases separated the two germline ends. The length of the CDR3 is 11 residues. CDR3 sequence (DNA): TGTGCCAGCAGCAAGCAGGGTGAAGCTTTCTTT. Translation gives CASSKQGEAFF.

The rearrangement joins TRBV3-1 to TRBJ2-4; D is undetermined. V was clipped by 5 bases and J by 2 bases, with 10 bases between them. CDR1 LGHDT and CDR2 YNNKEL come from the germline V gene (reference sequence). CDR3 length: 14 residues. Here the CDR3 DNA reads TGTGCCAGCAGCGCTGGACCGACCAAAAACATTCAGTACTTC. Residues: CASSAGPTKNIQYF. Together with reference TRBV3-1 and TRBJ2-4, the CDR3 gives the full variable domain: DTAVSQTPKYLVTQMGNDKSIKCEQNLGHDTMYWYKQDSKKFLKIMFSYNNKELIINETVPNRFSPKSPDKAHLNLHINSLELGDSAVYFCASSAGPTKNIQYFGAGTRLSVL.

This rearrangement joins TRBV6-2 or TRBV6-3 to TRBJ2-3; TRBD2 agrees at 16 bases. Trimming at V came to 8 bases and at J to 6 bases, leaving 5 bases not matched to a gene. Germline assignment: CDR1 MNHEY and CDR2 SVGEGT. The CDR3 loop spans 15 amino acids. The CDR3: CASGTSGGASDTQYF. Here the CDR3 DNA reads TGTGCCAGCGGGACTAGCGGGGGGGCCTCGGATACGCAGTATTTT.

The rearrangement links TRBV24-1 to TRBJ2-7, with D uncertain. The CDR3 is 14 residues long. The V gene lost 4 bases and the J gene lost 1 base, with 10 bases spanning the gap. Germline V CDR1 and CDR2: KGHDR, SFDVKD. The CDR3 loop reads CATSEGTASYEQYF. In DNA form, the CDR3 reads TGTGCCACCAGTGAAGGAACAGCGTCCTACGAGCAGTACTTC.

The genes are TRBV28 and TRBJ1-4, with 8 bases fitting TRBD1. Germline CDR1 MDHEN, CDR2 SYDVKM. This CDR3 is built from 15 residues. Trimming cost V 5 bases and J 8 bases; bases outside gene matches: 10. The CDR3: CASSAPTGQEEKLFF. The DNA for the CDR3 is TGTGCCAGCAGTGCACCTACGGGACAGGAGGAAAAACTGTTTTTT. Combining the CDR3 with reference TRBV28 and TRBJ1-4 gives the whole variable domain DVKVTQSSRYLVKRTGEKVFLECVQDMDHENMFWYRQDPGLGLRLIYFSYDVKMKEKGDIPEGYSVSREKKERFSLILESASTNQTSMYLCASSAPTGQEEKLFFGSGTQLSVL.

This clonotype has more than one count but fewer than ten. In DNA, the CDR3 is TGTGCCAGCTCACCAGGGCTGGGTTCACCCCTCCACTTT. Encoded protein: CASSPGLGSPLHF. The rearrangement links TRBV18 to TRBJ1-6; D is unresolved. This CDR3 has 13 residues. The V end lost 2 bases, the J end lost 9 bases, and 8 bases lay between the germline ends. Looked up from germline, CDR1 is KGHSH and CDR2 is LQKENI.

This clonotype was detected only a few times. Here the CDR3 DNA reads TGCGCCAGCAGCCAGAAGGACGGTCGCACAGATACGCAGTATTTT. Translated, it gives CASSQKDGRTDTQYF. The chain uses TRBV4-1 and TRBJ2-3, with D hard to call. Trimming stripped 3 bases from V and 1 base from J, with 11 bases between. This CDR3 is built from 15 residues. Germline lookup yields CDR1 MGHRA and CDR2 YSYEKL.

V gene TRBV9 combines with J gene TRBJ2-5, with D perhaps TRBD1 or TRBD2 (5 bases each). V lost 4 bases to trimming and J lost 4 bases, with 14 bases between them. CDR1 and CDR2 from the germline V gene are SGDLS and YYNGEE. The CDR3 is 14 amino acids. In nucleotides, the CDR3 is TGTGCCAGCAGCCCGAGGGGTGTATTAGAGACCCAGTACTTC. Residues: CASSPRGVLETQYF.